These 2 T cell receptor beta chains were all obtained from the same sample, sequenced in a study of beta chain features in type 1 diabetes (dated by TCRdb to about 2018). Beyond this particular receptor, the publication reports: A moderate but significant shortening of TCRB CDR3 length was observed in type 1 diabetes patients in all four CD4+ subsets.

The library was generated by the immunoSEQ multiplex PCR assay. The High Capacity cDNA Reverse Transcription Kit was used to reverse transcribe all of the isolated RNA, meaning that expressed TCRB transcripts were what got sequenced. TCRdb obtained this table from immuneACCESS and retained in-frame rearrangements with V and J assigned. These tables miss some clones; where compared with another copy, unresolved V genes account for less than half of the shortfall, and the remainder is unexplained. The sample table records fewer than 350,000 clones; approximately 15% of these occur just once. The ten largest clones take up 0.015% to 0.017% of the sample. Their antigens are not known. The specimen sequenced was naive CD4+ T cells from blood. The cell subset or site label here, explained by the study, means: true naive CD4+ T cells. These receptors were obtained from a man in his late teens or twenties with type 1 diabetes.

The chain has TRBV5-1 and TRBJ2-3, with D possibly matching TRBD2 (6 bases). The CDR3 has 14 residues. Germline values: CDR1 SGHRS, CDR2 YFSETQ. V gave up 6 bases and J gave up 1 base, with 12 bases separating them. The CDR3 loop is CASMRGDGTDTQYF. The CDR3 DNA reads TGCGCCAGCATGCGGGGAGATGGCACAGATACGCAGTATTTT.

This clone was observed a few times. One end of the junction is discordant with germline, which a read error may explain. V and J are TRBV6-6 and TRBJ1-1; TRBD1 might be the D (5 bases). This CDR3 has 11 amino acids. CDR1 is MNHNY and CDR2 is SVGAGI in the germline V gene (reference sequence). CDR3 region: CVSQGNTEAFF. In DNA form, the CDR3 reads TGTGTCAGCCAGGGCAACACTGAAGCTTTCTTT.